Following are 4 T cell receptor beta chains from one sample sequenced in a study of shared clonotypes between healthy human individuals. Sequencing used immunoSEQ multiplex PCR; TCRdb keeps in-frame clones, though not all of them. The data show roughly 2,000,000 clones, roughly 94% seen once. CD45RO negativity and positive selection for CCR7 defined naive CD8 cells, a population that excluded terminally differentiated effector memory CD45RA+ cells. Sequencing was done on a sample of naive CD8+ T cells sorted from blood. The receptors originated from a young man in good health.

The chain combines TRBV13 with TRBJ1-2, with 11 bases fitting TRBD1. The V segment lost 5 bases and the J segment 4 bases; nucleotides outside the gene matches: 15. The CDR3 is made up of 18 amino acids. CDR1 and CDR2 from the germline V gene are PRHDT and FYEKMQ (reference sequence). DNA of the CDR3: TGTGCCAGCAGCCCCCACCGGGACAGGGGGATGTCGAGCTATGGCTACACCTTC. Translated, it gives CASSPHRDRGMSSYGYTF.

CDR3 amino acids: CASSLVAGVGNQPQHF. The CDR3 bases are TGTGCCAGCAGTTTAGTCGCAGGGGTCGGCAATCAGCCCCAGCATTTT. The rearrangement joins TRBV27 to TRBJ1-5; TRBD1 might be the D (6 bases). There are 16 residues in the CDR3. V lost 2 bases and J 2 bases, leaving 13 bases between the germline ends. Per germline, CDR1 MNHEY and CDR2 SMNVEV (reference sequence).

The chain has TRBV7-9 and TRBJ2-1, with TRBD2 identical over 13 bases. The CDR3 has 17 residues. V was pared by 5 bases and J by 6 bases, with 10 bases of the junction left unmatched. Per the germline V gene, CDR1 is SEHNR and CDR2 is FQNEAQ (reference sequence). The CDR3 DNA reads TGTGCCAGCAGCCTTGAACTACTAGCGGGGGGGCTCAATGAGCAGTTCTTC. Protein: CASSLELLAGGLNEQFF. The variable domain in full, with the rest retrieved from reference TRBV7-9 and TRBJ2-1, is DTGVSQNPRHKITKRGQNVTFRCDPISEHNRLYWYRQTLGQGPEFLTYFQNEAQLEKSRLLSDRFSAERPKGSFSTLEIQRTEQGDSAMYLCASSLELLAGGLNEQFFGPGTRLTVL.

The J gene is TRBJ2-7, the V gene TRBV13; D gene ambiguous. There are 12 residues in the CDR3. Trimming shortened V by 0 bases and J by 9 bases, and 9 bases separated the two germline ends. Germline CDR1 is PRHDT and CDR2 is FYEKMQ (reference sequence). For the CDR3, the DNA is TGTGCCAGCAGCTTAGGGTCGGAAGCGCAGTACTTC. Translated, it gives CASSLGSEAQYF.